These 19 T cell receptor beta chains originate from one sample sequenced in a study of technical replicates of blood from several donors. Clones were read by immunoSEQ multiplex PCR, and TCRdb kept only the in-frame ones, dropping some. Of 75,000 to 90,000 clones in the sample, roughly 93% were seen once. Sequenced sample: T cells isolated from PBMCs. The receptor set was obtained from a human donor in good health.

J is TRBJ1-4 and V is TRBV5-1; D unresolved. Trimming pared 5 bases from V and 5 bases from J, leaving 19 bases between. This CDR3 contains 16 residues. The germline V gene has CDR1 SGHRS and CDR2 YFSETQ. The chain's CDR3 is CASSPTSEARNEKLFF. The CDR3 DNA follows: TGCGCCAGCAGTCCCACTTCGGAGGCGAGAAATGAAAAACTGTTTTTT.

The V and J genes are TRBV10-2 and TRBJ2-1; no clear D gene. Germline CDR1 WSHSY, CDR2 SAAADI. This CDR3 region has 14 residues. Between the trimmed V and J ends, which lost 3 bases and 5 bases, there was a span of 11 bases. Written as DNA, the CDR3 is TGCGCCAGCAGTGATCGAGGATACAACAATGAGCAGTTCTTC. Protein product: CASSDRGYNNEQFF.

V and J are TRBV15 and TRBJ1-5; maybe TRBD1 (6 bases). V lost 0 bases, J lost 2 bases, and 8 bases lay in between. Per the germline V gene, CDR1 is LNHNV and CDR2 is YYDKDF (reference sequence). The CDR3 length is 15 residues. The CDR3 region has the DNA TGTGCCACCAGCAGAGAGGCAGGGGGCAATCAGCCCCAGCATTTT. Amino acids: CATSREAGGNQPQHF.

The J gene is TRBJ2-7, the V gene TRBV15, with 10 nucleotides matching TRBD2. CDR1 is LNHNV, CDR2 YYDKDF, per germline (reference sequence). The CDR3 consists of 17 residues. Unmatched junction bases numbered 5, after V lost 0 bases and J lost 0 bases. The CDR3 DNA reads as TGTGCCACCAGCAGAGAACTAGCGGGGATGATCTCCTACGAGCAGTACTTC. Translated, it gives CATSRELAGMISYEQYF.

This clone has a single count. The rearrangement links TRBV28 to TRBJ1-5; 8 positions agree with TRBD1. The CDR3 runs 12 residues. The germline CDR1 and CDR2 sequences are MDHEN and SYDVKM. Unmatched junction bases numbered 2, after V lost 6 bases and J lost 7 bases. The CDR3 sequence: CASRDRAQPQHF. The CDR3, as DNA: TGTGCCAGCAGGGACAGGGCCCAGCCCCAGCATTTT.

The chain couples TRBV30 to TRBJ2-3; 8 nucleotides agree with TRBD2. This CDR3 is built from 15 residues. V was pared by 0 bases and J by 5 bases, with 7 bases of the junction left unmatched. The germline V gene encodes CDR1 GTSNPN and CDR2 SVGIG (reference sequence). The CDR3 loop reads CAWSVQSGGQDTQYF. For the CDR3, the DNA is TGTGCCTGGAGTGTGCAGAGCGGGGGACAAGATACGCAGTATTTT.

This clone was observed once. V is TRBV6-1 and J is TRBJ1-1; perhaps TRBD1 as D (6 bases). The V and J ends lost 8 bases and 0 bases respectively, with 16 bases between them. Per germline, CDR1 MNHNS and CDR2 SASEGT. This CDR3 is built from 15 residues. DNA for the CDR3: TGTGCCAGCGATGAACAGGGCCCCATGAACACTGAAGCTTTCTTT. Protein sequence: CASDEQGPMNTEAFF.

The rearrangement uses TRBV6-5 and TRBJ2-3; D uncertain. The CDR3 consists of 15 residues. Germline V gene lookup returns CDR1 MNHEY and CDR2 SVGAGI. Trimming left V 4 bases short and J 0 bases short, with 11 bases between. The CDR3 DNA reads as TGTGCCAGCAGTTCTACTCTCAGGAGCACAGATACGCAGTATTTT. Translation gives CASSSTLRSTDTQYF.

This clone was counted once. This sequence joins TRBV4-1 and TRBJ2-5; 7 bases match TRBD1. The germline gives CDR1 MGHRA, CDR2 YSYEKL. V gave up 5 bases and J gave up 2 bases; unmatched junction bases: 5. The CDR3 extends over 14 amino acids. CDR3 bases: TGCGCCAGCAGCTTTCGGACAGGACAAGAGACCCAGTACTTC. The encoded protein is CASSFRTGQETQYF.

This rearrangement joins TRBV6-6 to TRBJ1-2, with 7 bases fitting TRBD1. There are 13 residues in the CDR3. In germline, CDR1 is MNHNY, CDR2 SVGAGI (reference sequence). After removal of 6 bases from V and 3 bases from J, the junction contained 4 bases not matched to a gene. CDR3 bases: TGTGCCAGCAGCGAGGACAGGTACTATGGCTACACCTTC. Its translation is CASSEDRYYGYTF.

This sequence joins TRBV5-6 and TRBJ2-7; 10 positions agree with TRBD2. This CDR3 spans 16 amino acids. J gave up 7 bases and V 4 bases, and 14 bases lay outside the gene matches. Germline V gene lookup returns CDR1 SGHDT and CDR2 YYEEEE. The CDR3 nucleotides are TGTGCCAGCAGCGCTATAGGGACTAGCGTTTCGGGGGAGCAGTACTTC. Protein sequence: CASSAIGTSVSGEQYF.

The chain recombines TRBV5-1 with TRBJ2-3; D is perhaps TRBD1 (6 bases). This CDR3 has 15 amino acids. The germline CDR1 and CDR2 sequences are SGHRS and YFSETQ. Trimming removed 3 bases at V and 1 base at J, with 12 bases between. CDR3 sequence reads: CASSSPGHGTDTQYF. DNA for the CDR3: TGCGCCAGCAGCTCACCGGGACACGGCACAGATACGCAGTATTTT.

The V and J genes are TRBV28 and TRBJ1-5, with 8 positions matching TRBD1. The CDR3 is 15 residues long. Unmatched junction bases numbered 7, after V lost 3 bases and J lost 6 bases. From germline, CDR1 is MDHEN and CDR2 SYDVKM. CDR3 DNA sequence: TGTGCCAGCAGTTTTCAGCCAGGGGGCCTTCAGCCCCAGCATTTT. Its translation is CASSFQPGGLQPQHF.

V and J are TRBV28 and TRBJ1-4, with TRBD1 as a possible D gene (5 bases). V lost 6 bases and J lost 9, with 14 bases in between. The CDR3 covers 13 residues. Germline V gene data show CDR1 as MDHEN and CDR2 as SYDVKM. This chain's CDR3 is CASRGPGEQKLFF. The CDR3 DNA reads as TGTGCCAGCAGGGGACCGGGGGAACAAAAACTGTTTTTT.

V gene TRBV7-6 combines with J gene TRBJ2-1; TRBD1 matches 8 bases. Germline CDR1 SGHVS, CDR2 FNYEAQ. The V gene end was trimmed by 7 bases and the J gene end by 4 bases; junction bases not matched to a gene: 6. The CDR3 totals 14 residues. This CDR3 is CASTPGDRYNEQFF. CDR3 DNA sequence: TGTGCCAGCACGCCCGGGGACAGGTACAATGAGCAGTTCTTC.

The chain couples TRBV18 to TRBJ2-7; TRBD2 is a possible D gene (6 bases). Germline-derived CDR1 and CDR2 are KGHSH and LQKENI. The CDR3 is 17 amino acids. V lost 3 bases and J lost 2, with 20 bases in between. CDR3 in amino acids: CASSPGGGGKAPYEQYF. In DNA, the CDR3 is TGTGCCAGCTCACCCGGCGGTGGCGGGAAGGCTCCCTACGAGCAGTACTTC.

The V gene is TRBV7-6, the J gene TRBJ2-2; 12 positions match TRBD1. This CDR3 is 15 amino acids long. Trimming took 5 bases from V and 4 from J; bases not matched to a gene: 2. CDR1 and CDR2 (germline): SGHVS, FNYEAQ. The CDR3 nucleotides are TGTGCCAGCAGCATGGGACAGGGGGCCACCGGGGAGCTGTTTTTT. Its translation: CASSMGQGATGELFF.

Ten or more counts support this clone. This sequence joins TRBV19 and TRBJ1-2; TRBD1 aligns across 7 bases. The CDR3 is made up of 15 amino acids. Germline V gives CDR1 LNHDA, CDR2 SQIVND (reference sequence). Germline trimming cut 3 bases from V and 6 bases from J; bases unmatched to any gene: 10. Here the CDR3 reads CASSMSDRSRHGYTF. CDR3 nucleotides: TGTGCCAGTAGTATGTCGGACAGGAGTAGACATGGCTACACCTTC. The entire variable domain, with the rest obtained from reference TRBV19 and TRBJ1-2, is as follows: DGGITQSPKYLFRKEGQNVTLSCEQNLNHDAMYWYRQDPGQGLRLIYYSQIVNDFQKGDIAEGYSVSREKKESFPLTVTSAQKNPTAFYLCASSMSDRSRHGYTFGSGTRLTVV.

The rearrangement joins TRBV28 to TRBJ2-5, with 12 positions matching TRBD1. The trim removed 6 bases at V and 5 bases at J, leaving 10 bases unmatched. The V gene's germline CDR1 is MDHEN and CDR2 SYDVKM. The CDR3 is made up of 16 amino acids. In DNA form, the CDR3 reads TGTGCCAGCAGCCTTTCGGGACAGGGGGCTCGTGAGACCCAGTACTTC. This codes for CASSLSGQGARETQYF. The whole variable domain, filled in from reference TRBV28 and TRBJ2-5, reads DVKVTQSSRYLVKRTGEKVFLECVQDMDHENMFWYRQDPGLGLRLIYFSYDVKMKEKGDIPEGYSVSREKKERFSLILESASTNQTSMYLCASSLSGQGARETQYFGPGTRLLVL.